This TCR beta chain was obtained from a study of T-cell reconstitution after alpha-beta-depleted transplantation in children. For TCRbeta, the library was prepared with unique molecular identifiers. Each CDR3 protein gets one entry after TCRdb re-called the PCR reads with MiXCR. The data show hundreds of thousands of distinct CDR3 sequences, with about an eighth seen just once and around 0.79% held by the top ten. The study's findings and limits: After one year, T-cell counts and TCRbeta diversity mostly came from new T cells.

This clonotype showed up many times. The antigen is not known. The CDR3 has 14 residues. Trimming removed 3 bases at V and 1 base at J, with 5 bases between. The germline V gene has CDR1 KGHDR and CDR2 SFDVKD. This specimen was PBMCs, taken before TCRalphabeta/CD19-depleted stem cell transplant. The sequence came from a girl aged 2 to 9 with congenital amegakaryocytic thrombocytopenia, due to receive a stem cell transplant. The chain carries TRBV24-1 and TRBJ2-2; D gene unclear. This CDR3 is CATSDLRNTGELFF. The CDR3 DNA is TGTGCCACCAGTGATCTCCGGAACACCGGGGAGCTGTTTTTT.